Reported below is one TCR beta chain. There are a few counts of this clone. Its antigen remains unidentified. No base-level quality is on record; no much larger clone is a single base apart. These data originate in a study of beta chain features in type 1 diabetes listed by TCRdb under 2018. Describing the broader study: Mean age, gender distribution, total cell number and subset yield did not differ between patients and healthy donors. Regulatory and stem cell-like memory subsets were isolated from only 8 patients and about 8 healthy donors, whereas naive and central memory subsets came from all 30 or so donors. In the study, recently diagnosed type 1 diabetes patients and matched healthy donors were compared on the TCRB repertoires of their sorted circulating CD4+ T cell subsets. A total of about 99,000,000 sorted cells were examined across all samples, and RNA yield correlated strongly with the number of cells per subset. Here is what the overall study found, with its caveats: PCR might favor shorter templates, but patient and control samples were amplified and corrected together, so any skew would affect both groups equally. A moderate but significant shortening of TCRB CDR3 length was observed in type 1 diabetes patients in all four CD4+ subsets. Patients with type 1 diabetes made fewer insertions and deleted more nucleotides at VDJ recombination sites, implying thymic rearrangement abnormalities. Naive, central memory and regulatory TCRB repertoires appeared to be more alike among patients than among healthy donors. Because small numbers of individuals were included in the HLA sub-analyses, any influence of HLA type on TCRB rearrangement was left unresolved. Because cDNA was sequenced instead of genomic DNA, highly expressing activated cells could be over-represented, though the groups showed no difference in activation or CD3 levels.

Inclusive of the bounding cysteine and phenylalanine, the CDR3 is 13 residues long. The kept DNA is CDR3 alone, 39 bases in frame from the first base. At the junction V is shortened by 7 bases and J by 8 bases, with 13 bases in between. CDR1 is given as SGHRS and CDR2 as YFSETQ, both from the germline V gene. Each donor gave one peripheral blood draw, approximately 100 mL on average, collected into heparinised tubes. A BD FACSAria II and a panel including CD45RO, CCR7, CD25, CD127, CD95 and CD27 were used to sort naive, central memory, regulatory and stem cell-like memory CD4+ T cells. Purity was above 95% for every sorted population. PBMCs were isolated immediately by Lymphoprep density gradient centrifugation and stained directly without culture. So that batch effects would be minimized, each experiment stained and sorted samples in pairs, pairing one healthy donor with one patient. The entire amount of isolated RNA was reverse transcribed using the High Capacity cDNA Reverse Transcription Kit, so the sequenced TCRB transcripts were expressed ones. Naive, central memory and regulatory T cell samples underwent deep immunoSEQ sequencing, averaging around 3.7 million total reads per sample. Sorted cells were lysed in RLT buffer and RNA was extracted with DNase-treated RNeasy Micro or Mini kits, depending on cell number. To prevent cross-contamination, every cell subset was processed on its own, while patient and healthy donor samples were processed together. Using the immunoSEQ multiplex PCR, TCRB sequences were amplified from cDNA into 87-bp fragments spanning the CDR3 region. Sequencing of the amplicons was done on the Illumina HiSeq platform. The original methods were these. PCR bias was computationally corrected using synthetic template baselines, reads within Hamming distance 2 were collapsed, and singletons that could not be merged were discarded. Reads were aligned to IMGT to assign V, D and J genes, CDR3 length, and insertions or deletions at six rearrangement sites. Clonotype counts were normalized to sorted cell number within each subset before computing true diversity and Gini coefficients with the tcR R package. The overlap coefficient, calculated on TCRB nucleotide sequences, was used to quantify repertoire sharing. As a proxy for the pre-selection repertoire, out-of-frame TCRB sequences from naive cells were analyzed. TCRdb's version of the immuneACCESS table is confined to in-frame rearrangements and falls short of the full clone set. An unresolved V gene accounts for under half of the shortfall where checked; the remainder is of unknown origin. V and J calls and clone size are given by that table; D and trimming were obtained from the DNA. The sample profile shows about 620,000 clones; less than 20% of them were found once. Together, the top ten hold around 0.1% of the sample.

The source is a man between 18 and 29 years old in good health. Here the chain combines TRBV5-1 and TRBJ1-6; 5 matching bases give a weak D call of TRBD1. The specimen was naive CD4+ T cells from blood. The label giving this sample's cell subset or site can be read as: true naive CD4+ T cells. The DNA is as follows: TGCGCCAGCGGGACCTCCGTTGATTCACCCCTCCACTTT. Translation gives CASGTSVDSPLHF.